One sample yielded the 23 T cell receptor beta chains listed below, sequenced in a study of response to subunit inactivated influenza vaccine. TCRdb reanalysed the RT-PCR reads using MiXCR and keeps one entry per CDR3 protein. Among 200,000 to 300,000 distinct CDR3 sequences listed, 10% to 15% were seen once. The sequences come from non-naive T cells sorted from PBMCs, collected approximately 15 days before vaccination. The receptors were sampled from a man in his forties or fifties who received an inactivated influenza vaccine.

This clonotype came up a few times. V and J are TRBV7-3 and TRBJ2-2, with TRBD1 identical over 10 bases. The length of the CDR3 is 15 residues. CDR1 is SGHTA and CDR2 is FQGTGA in the germline V gene. The V segment lost 2 bases and the J segment 5 bases; nucleotides outside the gene matches: 2. CDR3 amino acids: CASSLPDRGTGELFF. The DNA for the CDR3 is TGTGCCAGCAGCTTACCGGACAGGGGGACCGGGGAGCTGTTTTTT.

This clonotype was seen only a few times. CDR3 in DNA: TGTGCCAGCGCCGCGGGTACTGGGGCTGGCACAGATACGCAGTATTTT. Protein: CASAAGTGAGTDTQYF. This chain links TRBV25-1 with TRBJ2-3; perhaps D is TRBD1 or TRBD2 (5 bases each). The germline gives CDR1 MGHDK, CDR2 SYGVNS. The CDR3 has 16 amino acids. Trimming took 8 bases from V and 1 from J, leaving 19 bases between them.

This clonotype came up a few times. The V gene is TRBV5-6, the J gene TRBJ1-2; TRBD1 agrees at 9 bases. J gave up 8 bases and V 3 bases, and 11 bases lay outside the gene matches. Per the germline V gene, CDR1 is SGHDT and CDR2 is YYEEEE. The CDR3 totals 15 residues. The CDR3 spells CASSSFGTGKRGYTF. DNA of the CDR3: TGTGCCAGCAGCTCCTTCGGGACAGGGAAGAGGGGCTACACCTTC.

This clonotype was observed many times. This chain uses TRBV4-2 with TRBJ2-5; D gene unclear. This CDR3 is 15 amino acids long. Trimming removed 3 bases from V and 3 bases from J, with 14 bases in between. Germline CDR1 and CDR2: LGHNA and YNFKEQ. CDR3 sequence (DNA): TGTGCCAGCAGCCAGTCAGGAGCAGGCGAAGAGACCCAGTACTTC. Its translation is CASSQSGAGEETQYF.

This clonotype occurred many times. The CDR3: CASSLILAGRTDTQYF. The CDR3 nucleotides are TGTGCCAGCAGTTTAATACTAGCGGGACGCACAGATACGCAGTATTTT. The chain carries TRBV2 and TRBJ2-3; 10 nucleotides match TRBD2. The CDR3 contains 16 residues. V lost 5 bases to trimming and J lost 1 base; unmatched junction nucleotides: 6. Germline assignment: CDR1 SNHLY and CDR2 FYNNEI.

V gene TRBV5-5 combines with J gene TRBJ2-2; D remains ambiguous. Germline V gives CDR1 SGHKS, CDR2 YYEKEE (reference sequence). Trimming pared 7 bases from V and 5 bases from J, leaving 18 bases between. This CDR3 is 15 amino acids long. The DNA for the CDR3 is TGTGCCAGCGGCCCCGGGCCCCTCGGGACCGGGGAGCTGTTTTTT. This sequence encodes CASGPGPLGTGELFF.

The genes are TRBV6-2 or TRBV6-3 and TRBJ2-3; either TRBD1 or TRBD2 may supply D (5 bases each). There are 14 residues in the CDR3. From germline, CDR1 is MNHEY and CDR2 SVGEGT. Trimming shortened V by 6 bases and J by 4 bases, and 14 bases separated the two germline ends. In DNA form, the CDR3 reads TGTGCCAGCAGCACGGGGCATGGGGCAGATACGCAGTATTTT. It codes for CASSTGHGADTQYF.

This clonotype came up a few times. This sequence joins TRBV7-6 and TRBJ2-1; TRBD2 aligns across 7 bases. The J segment lost 7 bases and the V segment lost 1 base, leaving 13 bases of the junction unmatched. Germline-derived CDR1 and CDR2 are SGHVS and FNYEAQ. The CDR3 runs to 17 residues. In DNA, the CDR3 is TGTGCCAGCAGCTTAGTTCCGGCGGGAGAGATGCGGAATGAGCAGTTCTTC. It yields the protein CASSLVPAGEMRNEQFF. The entire variable domain, with the rest obtained from reference TRBV7-6 and TRBJ2-1, is as follows: GAGVSQSPRYKVTKRGQDVALRCDPISGHVSLYWYRQALGQGPEFLTYFNYEAQQDKSGLPNDRFSAERPEGSISTLTIQRTEQRDSAMYRCASSLVPAGEMRNEQFFGPGTRLTVL.

This rearrangement joins TRBV4-3 to TRBJ2-7; TRBD1 aligns across 7 bases. The V and J ends lost 4 bases and 9 bases, in that order; junction bases with no gene match: 9. This CDR3 comprises 13 residues. Germline CDR1 reads LGHNA; CDR2 reads YSLEER. The chain's CDR3 is CASSPDQGVRQYF. In DNA form, the CDR3 reads TGCGCCAGCAGCCCAGATCAGGGGGTGCGGCAGTACTTC.

This clonotype was seen more than once but under ten times. V and J are TRBV20-1 and TRBJ2-3; 7 bases line up with TRBD2. From germline, CDR1 is DFQATT and CDR2 SNEGSKA (reference sequence). Trimming cost V 0 bases and J 4 bases; bases outside gene matches: 7. This CDR3 region has 15 residues. CDR3 loop: CSARDGGGPADTQYF. For the CDR3, the DNA is TGCAGTGCTAGAGATGGGGGAGGGCCGGCAGATACGCAGTATTTT.

This clonotype came up many times. The chain links TRBV5-1 to TRBJ2-6; no clear D gene. From germline, CDR1 is SGHRS and CDR2 YFSETQ. This CDR3 spans 14 amino acids. Between the trimmed V and J ends, which lost 6 bases and 0 bases, there was a span of 7 bases. The CDR3 here is CASTEVSGANVLTF. CDR3 bases: TGCGCCAGCACTGAGGTCTCTGGGGCCAACGTCCTGACTTTC.

This clonotype has a count of ten or more. This sequence joins TRBV5-8 and TRBJ2-1; TRBD2 agrees at 7 bases. The V gene end was trimmed by 3 bases and the J gene end by 5 bases; junction bases not matched to a gene: 14. There are 17 residues in the CDR3. Germline lookup yields CDR1 SGHTS and CDR2 YDEGEE. CDR3 in amino acids: CASSSGGPTKINNEQFF. CDR3 nucleotide sequence: TGTGCCAGCAGCTCGGGAGGTCCCACAAAGATCAACAATGAGCAGTTCTTC.

This clonotype was detected many times. The chain combines TRBV7-9 with TRBJ2-7; D is perhaps TRBD1 (5 bases). Trimming pared 5 bases from V and 0 bases from J, leaving 14 bases between. The CDR3 extends over 15 amino acids. CDR1 SEHNR and CDR2 FQNEAQ come from the germline V gene (reference sequence). The CDR3 bases are TGTGCCAGCAGCCCTAGGTGGCAGGGCTCCTACGAGCAGTACTTC. Amino acids: CASSPRWQGSYEQYF.

This clonotype was observed a handful of times. The chain joins TRBV28 to TRBJ2-2; possibly TRBD2 for D (6 bases). Germline-derived CDR1 and CDR2 are MDHEN and SYDVKM. The CDR3 contains 17 residues. V lost 3 bases and J 0 bases, leaving 14 bases between the germline ends. In nucleotides, the CDR3 is TGTGCCAGCAGTTTGGTTGGAGGGTCGGCGAACACCGGGGAGCTGTTTTTT. Amino acid sequence: CASSLVGGSANTGELFF.

This clonotype appeared a few times. The chain uses TRBV15 and TRBJ2-6, with D uncertain. This CDR3 comprises 16 residues. CDR1 LNHNV and CDR2 YYDKDF come from the germline V gene (reference sequence). Trimming left V 0 bases short and J 0 bases short, with 6 bases between. The DNA for the CDR3 is TGTGCCACCAGCAGAGACTTGGTCTCTGGGGCCAACGTCCTGACTTTC. This gives the protein CATSRDLVSGANVLTF.

This clonotype was picked up a small number of times. A much more abundant neighbour one base away suggests this may be a read error. The chain couples TRBV20-1 to TRBJ2-7; no firm D call. This CDR3 spans 12 amino acids. V lost 0 bases and J 3 bases, leaving 6 bases between the germline ends. CDR1 is DFQATT and CDR2 is SNEGSKA in the germline V gene (reference sequence). The CDR3 loop reads CSARDYGYEQYF. The CDR3 region has the DNA TGCAGTGCTAGAGATTACGGCTACGAGCAGTACTTC.

This clonotype was recorded a few times. This rearrangement joins TRBV27 to TRBJ2-5; a possible D gene is TRBD2 (7 bases). The CDR3 runs 16 residues. Germline CDR1 reads MNHEY; CDR2 reads SMNVEV (reference sequence). V was pared by 1 base and J by 5 bases, with 17 bases between. This CDR3 is CASSLLGGREVETQYF. As DNA, the CDR3 is TGTGCCAGCAGTTTATTGGGGGGGCGCGAAGTCGAGACCCAGTACTTC.

This clonotype was found a few times. The J gene is TRBJ2-3, the V gene TRBV5-6; no reliable D call. The CDR3 contains 14 residues. Germline CDR1 is SGHDT and CDR2 is YYEEEE. The germline V and J ends were trimmed by 4 bases and 2 bases, with 11 bases remaining between them. The CDR3 coding sequence is TGTGCCAGCAGCCCGGATGGCACCACAGATACGCAGTATTTT. It codes for CASSPDGTTDTQYF.

The sample holds a few counts of this clonotype. The chain combines TRBV3-1 with TRBJ2-1, with TRBD2 matching 7 bases. Germline V gene lookup returns CDR1 LGHDT and CDR2 YNNKEL (reference sequence). Trimming took 2 bases from V and 5 from J; bases not matched to a gene: 3. The CDR3 is 14 amino acids. The CDR3 sequence: CASSQRGGNNEQFF. As DNA, the CDR3 is TGTGCCAGCAGCCAACGCGGGGGAAACAATGAGCAGTTCTTC.

Written as DNA, the CDR3 is TGTGCCAGCAGCCCCTCCCCCACTAGCGGGACGCTACCTCACGAGCAGTACTTC. It encodes CASSPSPTSGTLPHEQYF. The chain is built from TRBV4-2 and TRBJ2-7; 10 nucleotides line up with TRBD2. J gave up 5 bases and V 4 bases, and 17 bases lay outside the gene matches. The length of the CDR3 is 18 residues. Germline V gene lookup returns CDR1 LGHNA and CDR2 YNFKEQ.

The sample holds many counts of this clonotype. The chain employs TRBV7-2 and TRBJ2-3, with 12 bases matching TRBD2. V shed 6 bases and J 3 bases; nucleotides not matched to a gene: 4. The CDR3 is made up of 15 amino acids. CDR1 is SGHTA and CDR2 is FQGNSA in the germline V gene. The CDR3 is CASRQGLAGTDTQYF. CDR3 coding DNA: TGTGCCAGCAGACAAGGACTAGCGGGGACAGATACGCAGTATTTT.

The sample holds a few counts of this clonotype. V is TRBV12-3 or TRBV12-4 and J is TRBJ2-7; either TRBD1 or TRBD2 may supply D (5 bases each). The CDR3 contains 14 residues. The V end lost 0 bases, the J end lost 7 bases, and 13 bases lay between the germline ends. The CDR3 nucleotides read TGTGCCAGCAGTTTAGCGATGGGCAGGGAGGAGCAGTACTTC. Its translation is CASSLAMGREEQYF.

The CDR3 is CATSRLAGAEQFF. CDR3 bases: TGTGCCACCAGCAGATTAGCGGGGGCTGAGCAGTTCTTC. The chain couples TRBV15 to TRBJ2-1; 9 positions match TRBD2. Trimming at V came to 2 bases and at J to 9 bases, leaving 2 bases not matched to a gene. From germline, CDR1 is LNHNV and CDR2 YYDKDF (reference sequence). The CDR3 is 13 residues long.